This T cell receptor (beta chain) was profiled in a study of CD8+CD57+ T cells in acquired aplastic anemia. The overall study: Mean yield of DNA from sorted CD4+ and CD8+ cells was about 3.2 ug.

Genomic DNA constituted the template upon which TCR beta VDJ and CDR3 profiling was performed. Each CDR3 protein is one row after TCRdb ran MiXCR on the reads. The sample has about 160,000 distinct CDR3 sequences, 71% seen once. Germline CDR1 reads SGHRS; CDR2 reads YFSETQ. V was clipped by 3 bases and J by 2 bases, with 10 bases between them. The CDR3 has 14 amino acids. Patients included in sequencing had previously demonstrated CD8+CD57+ cell expansion by flow cytometry. The origin of this receptor is a human donor with aplastic anemia. The chain uses TRBV5-1 and TRBJ2-3; D not certain. Sequences were obtained from sorted CD4+, CD8+, or CD8+CD57+ T cells (not recorded which) from PBMCs. Here the CDR3 DNA reads TGCGCCAGCAGCTGGGCTGGGTTCACAGATACGCAGTATTTT. Amino acid sequence: CASSWAGFTDTQYF.